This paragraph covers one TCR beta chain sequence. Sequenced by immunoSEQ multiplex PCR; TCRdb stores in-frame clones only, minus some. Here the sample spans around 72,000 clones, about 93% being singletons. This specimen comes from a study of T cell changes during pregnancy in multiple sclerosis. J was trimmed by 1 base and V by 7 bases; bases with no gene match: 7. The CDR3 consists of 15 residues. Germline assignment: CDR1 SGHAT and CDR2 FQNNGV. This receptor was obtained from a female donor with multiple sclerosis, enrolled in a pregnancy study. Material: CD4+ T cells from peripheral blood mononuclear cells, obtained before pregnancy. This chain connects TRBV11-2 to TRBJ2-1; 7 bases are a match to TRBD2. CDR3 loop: CASIQSGASYNEQFF. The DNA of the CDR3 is TGTGCCAGCATCCAAAGCGGGGCATCCTACAATGAGCAGTTCTTC.